This T cell receptor (beta chain) was captured in a study of long-term antiretroviral therapy in people with HIV. Study findings and constraints: Pre-ART-expanded clones dominated the repertoire at all time points. Diversity went up after ART and still fell short of transplant donor controls.

Points on this clone: Its specificity is not known.

With survey level as its setting, the immunoSEQ assay was v3.0. Data came from immunoSEQ multiplex PCR; TCRdb stores just in-frame clones and leaves some out. The table records some 33,000 clones, approximately 96% of them present only once. Germline V gene lookup returns CDR1 SGHAT and CDR2 FQNNGV. Trimming stripped 5 bases from V and 2 bases from J, with 12 bases between. This CDR3 region has 14 residues. This sequence was found in a man aged 30 to 39 with HIV. The genes are TRBV11-2 and TRBJ2-5; a possible D gene is TRBD2 (6 bases). This specimen consisted of unsorted PBMCs, obtained 6.6 years after starting antiretroviral therapy. The CDR3 protein is CASSPGVGQETQYF. The CDR3 nucleotides read TGTGCCAGCAGCCCGGGAGTTGGGCAAGAGACCCAGTACTTC.